This is a list of T cell receptor beta chains from one sample in a study of blood T cell repertoires in COVID-19. Sequenced by immunoSEQ multiplex PCR; TCRdb stores in-frame clones only, minus some. In the table there are under 200,000 clones, approximately 81% of which are singletons. Sequences were obtained from peripheral blood. The receptors originated from a woman aged 70-85 years with COVID-19, enrolled during active disease. CDR3s include the opening cysteine and the closing phenylalanine or tryptophan. D genes are given only for firm matches. Some rows mark clone size as missing; the rest say once, few, many or name a class of expanded clone.

TRBJ1-4 NA TRBV20-1 11 TRBD1 CSGQGDEKLFF TGCAGTGGACAGGGGGATGAAAAACTGTTTTTT
TRBJ2-5 NA TRBV3-1/TRBV3-2 13 NA CASSQPGGETQYF TGTGCCAGCAGCCAGCCCGGAGGGGAGACCCAGTACTTC
TRBJ1-2 once TRBV10-3 15 NA CAISEGRGKGGGYTF TGTGCCATCAGTGAGGGGAGGGGGAAAGGAGGTGGCTACACCTTC
TRBJ2-7 NA TRBV28 15 NA CASKTVPGQSYEQYF TGTGCCAGCAAAACCGTTCCGGGACAATCCTACGAGCAGTACTTC
TRBJ2-3 NA TRBV24-1 15 NA CATSDLYGLTDTQYF TGTGCCACCAGTGATCTTTACGGACTCACAGATACGCAGTATTTT
TRBJ1-5 NA TRBV7-9 13 NA CASSSAGSQPQHF TGTGCCAGCAGCTCCGCCGGGTCGCAGCCCCAGCATTTT
TRBJ2-4 NA TRBV19 16 TRBD1 CASSPWDRALGNIQYF TGTGCCAGTAGTCCCTGGGACAGGGCCCTCGGAAACATTCAGTACTTC
TRBJ1-1 NA TRBV18 13 NA CASSPSTDLEAFF TGTGCCAGCTCACCATCGACAGACCTTGAAGCTTTCTTT
TRBJ1-2 NA TRBV12-3/TRBV12-4 13 TRBD1 CASRPGGDYGYTF TGTGCCAGCAGACCAGGGGGAGACTATGGCTACACCTTC
TRBJ1-3 NA TRBV6-5 15 TRBD1 CASRKTGSSGNTIYF TGTGCCAGCAGGAAGACAGGGTCATCCGGAAACACCATATATTTT
TRBJ2-3 few TRBV7-2 14 NA CASREMTGGDTQYF TGTGCCAGCAGGGAAATGACTGGGGGCGATACGCAGTATTTT
TRBJ1-5 NA TRBV19 16 NA CASRTSRGDGNQPQHF TGTGCCAGTAGAACCTCGCGGGGTGACGGTAATCAGCCCCAGCATTTT
TRBJ1-2 NA TRBV18 16 TRBD1 CASSSDNRDRYYGYTF TGTGCCAGCTCATCCGATAACCGGGACAGGTACTATGGCTACACCTTC